Listed below are T cell receptor beta chains from one sample, sequenced in a study of T cell responses to AZD1222 COVID-19 vaccine. The assay was immunoSEQ multiplex PCR, and TCRdb's table has in-frame clones only and misses some. The sample records roughly 110,000 clones, about 85% being singletons. Sequencing used peripheral blood, obtained 28 days after the second AZD1222 dose. These receptors all come from an adult who received the AZD1222 COVID-19 vaccine. CDR3s include the opening cysteine and the closing phenylalanine or tryptophan.

CDR3 length	V gene	J gene	CDR3 protein
14	TRBV28	TRBJ1-5	CASTPTGANQPQHF
17	TRBV7-9	TRBJ2-7	CASSPRVGTTNQYEQYF
12	TRBV12-3/TRBV12-4	TRBJ2-7	CASSLGPGEQYF
13	TRBV30	TRBJ2-7	CAWTRGGSYEQYF
14	TRBV5-1	TRBJ1-6	CASSSMDRNSPLHF
14	TRBV10-1	TRBJ2-7	CASSESGYSYEQYF
15	TRBV27	TRBJ1-1	CASSPLAGANTEAFF
13	TRBV19	TRBJ2-3	CASKLGGTDTQYF
14	TRBV7-2	TRBJ2-7	CASSFAGAAYEQYF
12	TRBV7-2	TRBJ1-6	CASSLSGNPLHF
14	TRBV10-3	TRBJ2-7	CASRGTGPSYEQYF
15	TRBV5-1	TRBJ1-1	CASSLGRGQRAEAFF
13	TRBV30	TRBJ1-6	CAWSVIPRSPLHF
12	TRBV6-4	TRBJ2-2	CASRENTGELFF
14	TRBV5-4	TRBJ2-7	CASSSLRNPREQYF
11	TRBV6-2/TRBV6-3	TRBJ2-1	CASSRTGGQFF
14	TRBV19	TRBJ1-6	CASRLQTGFSPLHF